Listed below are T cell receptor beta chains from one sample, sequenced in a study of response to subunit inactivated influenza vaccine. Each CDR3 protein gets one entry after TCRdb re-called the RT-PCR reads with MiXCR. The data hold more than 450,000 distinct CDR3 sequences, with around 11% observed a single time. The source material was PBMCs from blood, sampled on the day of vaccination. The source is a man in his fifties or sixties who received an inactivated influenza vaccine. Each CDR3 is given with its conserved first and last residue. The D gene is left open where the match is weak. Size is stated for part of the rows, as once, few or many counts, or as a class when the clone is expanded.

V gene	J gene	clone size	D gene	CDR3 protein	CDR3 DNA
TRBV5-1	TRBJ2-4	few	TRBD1	CASSYDRVGDIQYF	TGCGCCAGCAGCTACGACAGGGTGGGAGACATTCAGTACTTC
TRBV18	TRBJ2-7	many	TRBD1	CASSPRTGGKYEQYF	TGTGCCAGCTCACCACGGACAGGGGGCAAATACGAGCAGTACTTC
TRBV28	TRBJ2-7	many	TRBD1	CASSYGTDAYEQYF	TGTGCCAGCAGTTACGGGACAGACGCCTACGAGCAGTACTTC
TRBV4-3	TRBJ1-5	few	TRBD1	CASSQDRGVNQPQHF	TGCGCCAGCAGCCAAGACAGGGGGGTAAATCAGCCCCAGCATTTT
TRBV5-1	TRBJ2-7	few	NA	CASSFEGGGYEQYF	TGCGCCAGCAGCTTCGAGGGAGGAGGTTACGAGCAGTACTTC
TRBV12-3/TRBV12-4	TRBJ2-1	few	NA	CASRPGRSSYNEQFF	TGTGCCAGCAGGCCGGGACGGAGCTCCTACAATGAGCAGTTCTTC
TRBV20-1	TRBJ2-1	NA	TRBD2	CSAKGLAGVGWDEQFF	TGCAGTGCTAAGGGACTAGCGGGAGTAGGTTGGGATGAGCAGTTCTTC
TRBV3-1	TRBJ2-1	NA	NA	CASSQDLGSGNEQFF	TGTGCCAGCAGCCAAGATTTGGGTTCGGGTAATGAGCAGTTCTTC
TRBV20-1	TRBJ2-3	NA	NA	CSARVQRSGDTQYF	TGCAGTGCTAGAGTGCAGCGGTCCGGTGATACGCAGTATTTT
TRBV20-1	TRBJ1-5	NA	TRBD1	CSAGGQGKNQPQHF	TGCAGTGCTGGGGGACAGGGGAAGAATCAGCCCCAGCATTTT
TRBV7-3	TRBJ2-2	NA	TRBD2	CASTSGGSGRGTGELFF	TGTGCCAGCACCTCAGGCGGGAGCGGGAGGGGCACCGGGGAGCTGTTTTTT
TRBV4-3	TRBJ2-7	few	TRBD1	CASSPWDRGDYEQYF	TGCGCCAGCAGCCCATGGGACAGGGGGGATTACGAGCAGTACTTC
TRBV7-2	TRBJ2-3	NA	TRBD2	CASSLRSGGGDTQYF	TGTGCCAGCAGCTTACGCAGCGGGGGGGGAGATACGCAGTATTTT
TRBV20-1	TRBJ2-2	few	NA	CSARDLTRRSTGELFF	TGCAGTGCTAGAGATCTTACGCGGCGCAGCACCGGGGAGCTGTTTTTT
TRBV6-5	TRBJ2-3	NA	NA	CASSYTQGGADTQYF	TGTGCCAGCAGTTACACCCAGGGGGGGGCAGATACGCAGTATTTT
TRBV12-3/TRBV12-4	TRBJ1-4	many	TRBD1	CASSLGTGNEKLFF	TGTGCCAGCAGTTTGGGGACAGGGAATGAAAAACTGTTTTTT
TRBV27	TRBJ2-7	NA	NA	CASSLSSLYEQYF	TGTGCCAGCAGTTTATCTAGCTTATACGAGCAGTACTTC
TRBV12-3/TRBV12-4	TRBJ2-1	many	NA	CASSLRGTYNEQFF	TGTGCCAGCAGCTTGAGGGGGACCTACAATGAGCAGTTCTTC
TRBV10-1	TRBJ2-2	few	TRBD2	CASSDLTSGRWTGELFF	TGCGCCAGCAGTGACCTGACTAGCGGGAGATGGACCGGGGAGCTGTTTTTT
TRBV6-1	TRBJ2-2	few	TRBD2	CASKLAGVTGELFF	TGTGCCAGCAAACTAGCGGGAGTCACCGGGGAGCTGTTTTTT
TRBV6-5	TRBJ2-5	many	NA	CASGGQTETQYF	TGTGCCTCGGGGGGACAGACAGAGACCCAGTACTTC
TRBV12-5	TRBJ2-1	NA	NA	CASGLARGFYNEQFF	TGTGCTAGTGGTTTGGCACGCGGGTTCTACAATGAGCAGTTCTTC
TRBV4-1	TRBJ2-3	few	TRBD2	CASSQDTSGSYDTQYF	TGCGCCAGCAGCCAAGATACTAGCGGAAGTTACGATACGCAGTATTTT
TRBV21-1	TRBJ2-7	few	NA	CASSKDKKTSGTYEQYF	TGTGCCAGCAGCAAAGACAAGAAGACTAGCGGGACCTACGAGCAGTACTTC
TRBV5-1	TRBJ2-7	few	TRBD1	CASSNEGQGFNEQYF	TGCGCCAGCAGCAACGAGGGACAGGGTTTCAACGAGCAGTACTTC
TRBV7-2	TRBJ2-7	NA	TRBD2	CASSFTSETRVW	TGTGCCAGCAGCTTCACTAGCGAGACCCGGGTTTGG
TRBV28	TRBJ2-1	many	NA	CASSPGEDEQFF	TGTGCCAGCAGCCCGGGGGAGGATGAGCAGTTCTTC
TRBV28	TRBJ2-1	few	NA	CASSRRWNYNEQFF	TGTGCCAGCAGTCGCAGATGGAACTACAATGAGCAGTTCTTC
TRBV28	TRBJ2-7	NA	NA	CASSSPTVITYEQYF	TGTGCCAGCAGTTCCCCGACAGTAATAACCTACGAGCAGTACTTC
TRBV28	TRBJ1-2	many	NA	CASSFRGAFYGYTF	TGTGCCAGCAGTTTTCGGGGGGCCTTTTATGGCTACACCTTC
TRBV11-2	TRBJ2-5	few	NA	CASSRLADSVGQETQYF	TGTGCCAGCAGCCGACTCGCGGACAGCGTAGGACAAGAGACCCAGTACTTC
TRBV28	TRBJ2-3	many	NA	CASRTLGVGTDTQYF	TGTGCCAGCAGAACCCTCGGGGTTGGAACAGATACGCAGTATTTT
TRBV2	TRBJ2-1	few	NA	CASSGTRREQFF	TGTGCCAGCAGCGGGACCCGACGGGAGCAGTTCTTC
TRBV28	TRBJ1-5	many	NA	CASSPMVGINQPQHF	TGTGCCAGCAGTCCCATGGTTGGGATCAATCAGCCCCAGCATTTT
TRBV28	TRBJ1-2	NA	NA	CASSPPGPTHYGYTF	TGTGCCAGCAGCCCTCCGGGACCTACCCACTATGGCTACACCTTC
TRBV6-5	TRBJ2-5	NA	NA	CASSYSVEQETQYF	TGTGCCAGCAGTTACTCGGTCGAACAAGAGACCCAGTACTTC
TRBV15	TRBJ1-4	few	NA	CATSGMGYNEKLFF	TGTGCCACCAGCGGAATGGGCTATAATGAAAAACTGTTTTTT
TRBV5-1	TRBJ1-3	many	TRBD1	CASSLVGQGFSGNTIYF	TGCGCCAGCAGCTTGGTGGGACAGGGCTTCTCTGGAAACACCATATATTTT
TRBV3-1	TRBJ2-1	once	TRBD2	CASSQALTSGGRDEQFF	TGTGCCAGCAGCCAAGCTTTGACTAGCGGGGGGCGAGATGAGCAGTTCTTC
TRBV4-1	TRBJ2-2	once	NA	CASSQDQRNTGELFF	TGCGCCAGCAGCCAAGACCAAAGGAACACCGGGGAGCTGTTTTTT
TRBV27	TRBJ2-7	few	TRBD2	CASSRLAGGTTSYEQYF	TGTGCCAGCAGTAGACTAGCGGGGGGAACAACCTCCTACGAGCAGTACTTC
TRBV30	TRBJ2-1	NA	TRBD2	CAWSVTLVSGYNEQFF	TGTGCCTGGAGTGTGACTCTGGTTAGCGGGTACAATGAGCAGTTCTTC
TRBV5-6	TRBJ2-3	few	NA	CASGPPLGAESDTQYF	TGTGCCAGCGGGCCCCCCTTGGGGGCTGAGTCGGATACGCAGTATTTT
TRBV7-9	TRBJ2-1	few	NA	CASSLLAGVANEQFF	TGTGCCAGCAGCCTGCTAGCTGGAGTGGCCAATGAGCAGTTCTTC
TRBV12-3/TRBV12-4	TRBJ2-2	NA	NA	CASSSYLAGTGELFF	TGTGCCAGCAGTTCATATCTAGCCGGAACCGGGGAGCTGTTTTTT
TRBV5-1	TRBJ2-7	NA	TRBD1	CASSQTGEAREQYF	TGCGCCAGCAGCCAGACAGGGGAGGCGAGGGAGCAGTACTTC
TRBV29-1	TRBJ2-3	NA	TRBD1	CSVGGTGVLDTQYF	TGCAGCGTTGGCGGGACAGGGGTATTAGATACGCAGTATTTT